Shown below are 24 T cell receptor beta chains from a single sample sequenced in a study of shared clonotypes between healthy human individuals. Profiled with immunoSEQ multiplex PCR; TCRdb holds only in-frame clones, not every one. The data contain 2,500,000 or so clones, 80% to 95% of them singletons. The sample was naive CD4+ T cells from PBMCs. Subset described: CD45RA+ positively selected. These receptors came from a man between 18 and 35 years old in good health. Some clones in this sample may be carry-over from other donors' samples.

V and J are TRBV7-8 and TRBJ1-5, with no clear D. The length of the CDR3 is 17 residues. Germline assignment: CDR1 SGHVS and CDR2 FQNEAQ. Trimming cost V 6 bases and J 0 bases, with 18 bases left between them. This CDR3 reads CASSSLLPAYSNQPQHF. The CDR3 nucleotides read TGTGCCAGCAGTTCCCTCCTCCCAGCCTATAGCAATCAGCCCCAGCATTTT.

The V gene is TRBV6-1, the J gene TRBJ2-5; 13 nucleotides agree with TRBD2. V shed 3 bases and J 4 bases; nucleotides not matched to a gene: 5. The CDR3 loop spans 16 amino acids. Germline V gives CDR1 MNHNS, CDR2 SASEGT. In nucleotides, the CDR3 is TGTGCCAGCAGTGATTCACTAGCGGGAGGGCCAGAGACCCAGTACTTC. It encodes CASSDSLAGGPETQYF.

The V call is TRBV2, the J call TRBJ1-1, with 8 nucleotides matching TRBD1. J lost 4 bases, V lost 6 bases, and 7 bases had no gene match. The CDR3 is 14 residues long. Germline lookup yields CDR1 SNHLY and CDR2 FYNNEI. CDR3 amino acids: CASRLATGGTEAFF. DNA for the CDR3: TGTGCCAGCAGGTTAGCTACAGGGGGCACTGAAGCTTTCTTT.

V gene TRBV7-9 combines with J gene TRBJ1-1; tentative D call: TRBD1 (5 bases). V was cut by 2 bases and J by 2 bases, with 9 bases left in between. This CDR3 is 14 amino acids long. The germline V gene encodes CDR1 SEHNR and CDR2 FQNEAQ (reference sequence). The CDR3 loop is CASSLTQDNTEAFF. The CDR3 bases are TGTGCCAGCAGCTTAACACAGGATAACACTGAAGCTTTCTTT.

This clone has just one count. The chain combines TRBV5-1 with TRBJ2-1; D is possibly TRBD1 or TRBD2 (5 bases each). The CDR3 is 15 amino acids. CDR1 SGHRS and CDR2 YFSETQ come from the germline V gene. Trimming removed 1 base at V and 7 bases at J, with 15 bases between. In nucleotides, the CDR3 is TGCGCCAGCAGCTTGATCCCTGGCAGGGAGAATGAGCAGTTCTTC. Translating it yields CASSLIPGRENEQFF. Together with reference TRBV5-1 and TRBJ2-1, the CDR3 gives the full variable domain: KAGVTQTPRYLIKTRGQQVTLSCSPISGHRSVSWYQQTPGQGLQFLFEYFSETQRNKGNFPGRFSGRQFSNSRSEMNVSTLELGDSALYLCASSLIPGRENEQFFGPGTRLTVL.

CDR3 sequence reads: CASSTRTRTYEQYF. The DNA for the CDR3 is TGTGCCAGCTCCACAAGAACAAGAACTTACGAGCAGTACTTC. V gene TRBV6-1 combines with J gene TRBJ2-7; D is uncertain. V was cut by 8 bases and J by 4 bases, with 18 bases left in between. This CDR3 has 14 amino acids. Germline CDR1 and CDR2: MNHNS and SASEGT.

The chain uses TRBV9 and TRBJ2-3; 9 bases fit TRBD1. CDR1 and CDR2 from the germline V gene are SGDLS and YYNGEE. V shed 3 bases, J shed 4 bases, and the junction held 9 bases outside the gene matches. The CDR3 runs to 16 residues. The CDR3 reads CASSEQGANSADTQYF. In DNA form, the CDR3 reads TGTGCCAGCAGCGAACAGGGGGCTAATTCAGCAGATACGCAGTATTTT.

The CDR3 here is CASSPLPGQGASEAFF. For the CDR3, the DNA is TGTGCCAGCAGTCCACTTCCGGGACAGGGGGCTTCTGAAGCTTTCTTT. This sequence joins TRBV2 and TRBJ1-1; TRBD1 aligns across 12 bases. The germline CDR1 and CDR2 sequences are SNHLY and FYNNEI. Trimming removed 5 bases from V and 6 bases from J; junction bases left unmatched: 10. The CDR3 runs 16 residues.

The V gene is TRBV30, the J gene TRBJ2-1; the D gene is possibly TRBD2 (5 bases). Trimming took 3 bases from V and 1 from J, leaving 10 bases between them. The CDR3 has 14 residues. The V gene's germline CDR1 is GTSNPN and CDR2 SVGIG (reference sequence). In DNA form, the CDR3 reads TGTGCCTGGAGACCTAGCCAGTCCTACAATGAGCAGTTCTTC. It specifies CAWRPSQSYNEQFF.

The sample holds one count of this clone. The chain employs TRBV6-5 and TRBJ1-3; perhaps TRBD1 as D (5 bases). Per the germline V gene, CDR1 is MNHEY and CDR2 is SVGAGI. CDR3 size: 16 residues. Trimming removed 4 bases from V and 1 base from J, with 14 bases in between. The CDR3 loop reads CASSFQGPVSGNTIYF. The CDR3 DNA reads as TGTGCCAGCAGTTTTCAGGGTCCGGTTTCTGGAAACACCATATATTTT.

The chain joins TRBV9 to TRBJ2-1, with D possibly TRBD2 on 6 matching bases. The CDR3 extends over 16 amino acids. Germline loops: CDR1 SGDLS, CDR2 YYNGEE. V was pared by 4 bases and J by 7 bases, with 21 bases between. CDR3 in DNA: TGTGCCAGCAGCCCGCTGGTGTTGGGAGGTGGAAATGAGCAGTTCTTC. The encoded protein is CASSPLVLGGGNEQFF.

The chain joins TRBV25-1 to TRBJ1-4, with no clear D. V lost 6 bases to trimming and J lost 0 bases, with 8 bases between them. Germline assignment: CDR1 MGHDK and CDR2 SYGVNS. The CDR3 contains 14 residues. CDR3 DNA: TGTGCCAGCAGAGACCCAGCAACTAATGAAAAACTGTTTTTT. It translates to CASRDPATNEKLFF.

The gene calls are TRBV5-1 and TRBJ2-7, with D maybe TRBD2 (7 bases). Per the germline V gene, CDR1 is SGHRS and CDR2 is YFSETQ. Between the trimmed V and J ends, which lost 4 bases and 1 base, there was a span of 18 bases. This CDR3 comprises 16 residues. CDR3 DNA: TGCGCCAGCAGCCCCGGGGGCGGGAGCGAGTCCTACGAGCAGTACTTC. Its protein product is CASSPGGGSESYEQYF.

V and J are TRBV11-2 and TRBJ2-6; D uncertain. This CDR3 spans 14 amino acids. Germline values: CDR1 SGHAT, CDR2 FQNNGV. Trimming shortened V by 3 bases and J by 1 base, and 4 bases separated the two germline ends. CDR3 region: CASSFGSGANVLTF. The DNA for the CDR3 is TGTGCCAGCAGCTTTGGGTCTGGGGCCAACGTCCTGACTTTC.

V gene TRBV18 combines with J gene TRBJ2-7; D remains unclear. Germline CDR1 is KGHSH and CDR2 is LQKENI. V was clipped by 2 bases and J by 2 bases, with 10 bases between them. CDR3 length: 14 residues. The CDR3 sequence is CASSPTDPPYEQYF. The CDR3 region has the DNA TGTGCCAGCTCACCAACCGACCCCCCCTACGAGCAGTACTTC.

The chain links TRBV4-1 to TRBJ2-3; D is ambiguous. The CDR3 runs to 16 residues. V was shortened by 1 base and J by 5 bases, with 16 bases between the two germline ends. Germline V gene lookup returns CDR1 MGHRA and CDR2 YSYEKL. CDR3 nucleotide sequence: TGCGCCAGCAGCCAAGTAGGGCATCGCCATCAAGATACGCAGTATTTT. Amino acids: CASSQVGHRHQDTQYF.

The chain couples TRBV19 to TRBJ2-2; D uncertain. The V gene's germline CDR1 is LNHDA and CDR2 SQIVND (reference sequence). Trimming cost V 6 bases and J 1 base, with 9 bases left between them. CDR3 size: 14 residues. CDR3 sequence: CASRVRRNTGELFF. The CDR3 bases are TGTGCCAGTAGGGTACGGAGGAACACCGGGGAGCTGTTTTTT.

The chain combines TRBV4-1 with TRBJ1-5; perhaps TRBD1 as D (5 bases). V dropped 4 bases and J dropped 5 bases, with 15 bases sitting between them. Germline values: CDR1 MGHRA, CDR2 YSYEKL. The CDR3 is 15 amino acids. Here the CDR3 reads CASSLLGREDQPQHF. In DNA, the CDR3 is TGCGCCAGCAGCCTCTTGGGCAGGGAGGATCAGCCCCAGCATTTT.

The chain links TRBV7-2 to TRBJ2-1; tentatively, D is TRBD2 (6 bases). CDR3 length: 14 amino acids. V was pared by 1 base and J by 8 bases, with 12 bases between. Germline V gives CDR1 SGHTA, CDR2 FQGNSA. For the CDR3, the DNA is TGTGCCAGCAGCTTAGGACTAGTTTACGATGAGCAGTTCTTC. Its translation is CASSLGLVYDEQFF.

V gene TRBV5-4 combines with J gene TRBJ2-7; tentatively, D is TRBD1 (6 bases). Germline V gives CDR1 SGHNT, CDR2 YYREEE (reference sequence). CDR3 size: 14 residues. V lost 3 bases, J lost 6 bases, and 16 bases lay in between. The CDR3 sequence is CASSSGQQNSEQYF. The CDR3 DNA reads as TGTGCCAGCAGCTCGGGACAACAGAACTCCGAGCAGTACTTC.

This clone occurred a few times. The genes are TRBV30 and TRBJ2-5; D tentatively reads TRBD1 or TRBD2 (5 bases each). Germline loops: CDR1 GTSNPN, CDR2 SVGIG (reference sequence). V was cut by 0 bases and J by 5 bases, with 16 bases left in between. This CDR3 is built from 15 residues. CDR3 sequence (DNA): TGTGCCTGGAGTGTCCCCGGGATGGGGCAGGAGACCCAGTACTTC. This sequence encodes CAWSVPGMGQETQYF.

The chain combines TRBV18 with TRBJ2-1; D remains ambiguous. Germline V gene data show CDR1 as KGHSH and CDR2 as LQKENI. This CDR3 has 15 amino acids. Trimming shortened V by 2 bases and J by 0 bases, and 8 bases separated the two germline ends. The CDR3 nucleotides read TGTGCCAGCTCACCATCTTTCGGCTCCTACAATGAGCAGTTCTTC. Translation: CASSPSFGSYNEQFF.

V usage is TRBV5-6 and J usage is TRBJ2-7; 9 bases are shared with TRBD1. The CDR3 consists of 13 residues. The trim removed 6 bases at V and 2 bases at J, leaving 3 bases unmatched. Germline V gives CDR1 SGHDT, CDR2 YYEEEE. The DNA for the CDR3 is TGTGCCAGCAACGGGACAGGGCCCTACGAGCAGTACTTC. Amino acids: CASNGTGPYEQYF.

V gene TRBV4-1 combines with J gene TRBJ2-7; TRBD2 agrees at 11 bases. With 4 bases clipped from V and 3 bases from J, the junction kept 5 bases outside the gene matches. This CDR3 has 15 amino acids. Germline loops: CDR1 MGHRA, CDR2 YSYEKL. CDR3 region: CASSPGTSGLYEQYF. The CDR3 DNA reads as TGCGCCAGCAGCCCCGGGACTAGCGGCCTCTACGAGCAGTACTTC.